The 18 T cell receptor beta chains in this list originate from one sample, sequenced in a study of T cells in Graves' hyperthyroidism and ophthalmopathy (dated by TCRdb to 2018 to 2020). Libraries came from multiplex PCR. Sequencing used an Illumina HiSeq 2000. Amplification of TCR beta CDR3 regions was carried out from RNA transcripts. The first round of RT-PCR for the TCR CDR3 was performed with the HTBI primer set and the Qiagen OneStep RT-PCR kit. TCRdb passed the public sequencing reads through fastp at Q25 and MiXCR, retaining productive beta sequences. Each entry is one CDR3 protein sequence, shown with its most common DNA and genes. This sample lists 530,000 or so distinct CDR3 sequences; roughly 17% were detected once. About 16% of the sample rests with the top ten. The source material was blood. Source of these receptors: a woman aged 18-30 years with Graves' ophthalmopathy.

In this sample, this clonotype turned up a few times. A much larger clone differs by one base, so this may be a read error. The chain uses TRBV2 and TRBJ2-5, with D uncertain. Trimming took off 4 bases at V and 2 bases at J, with 8 bases between the two ends. The CDR3 spans 13 residues. Germline V gene lookup returns CDR1 SNHLY and CDR2 FYNNEI. Here the CDR3 DNA reads TGTGCCAGCAGTGGAGTCCAGCAAGAGACCCAGTACTTC. Its protein is CASSGVQQETQYF.

V is TRBV6-2 or TRBV6-3 and J is TRBJ2-7; D is unresolved. The germline gives CDR1 MNHEY, CDR2 SVGEGT. Trimming removed 6 bases at V and 3 bases at J, with 9 bases between. The CDR3 is made up of 12 amino acids. The CDR3 sequence is CASSDLFYEQYF. CDR3 nucleotide sequence: TGTGCCAGCAGCGACCTGTTCTACGAGCAGTACTTC.

The chain has TRBV7-8 and TRBJ2-1; TRBD2 agrees at 8 bases. Germline assignment: CDR1 SGHVS and CDR2 FQNEAQ. V was pared by 0 bases and J by 0 bases, with 7 bases of the junction left unmatched. CDR3 size: 18 residues. The CDR3 DNA reads TGTGCCAGCAGCTTAGCATATAGCGGGACAAACTCCTACAATGAGCAGTTCTTC. Its translation: CASSLAYSGTNSYNEQFF.

This clonotype appeared many times. The chain recombines TRBV6-1 with TRBJ1-4; a possible D gene is TRBD1 (6 bases). V was trimmed by 2 bases and J by 7 bases, leaving 17 bases between them. The CDR3 has 16 residues. Germline CDR1 and CDR2: MNHNS and SASEGT. CDR3 sequence reads: CASSEPYRVGTEKLFF. CDR3 nucleotides: TGTGCCAGCAGTGAACCTTACAGGGTTGGCACTGAAAAACTGTTTTTT.

The chain couples TRBV28 to TRBJ2-5; a weak D match, TRBD2 (7 bases). Trimming left V 3 bases short and J 5 bases short, with 16 bases between. This CDR3 comprises 15 residues. Looked up from germline, CDR1 is MDHEN and CDR2 is SYDVKM. The CDR3, as DNA: TGTGCCAGCAGTTTTAGGGGGACCGGGGGGGAGACCCAGTACTTC. This translates into CASSFRGTGGETQYF. Full variable domain (missing parts from reference TRBV28 and TRBJ2-5): DVKVTQSSRYLVKRTGEKVFLECVQDMDHENMFWYRQDPGLGLRLIYFSYDVKMKEKGDIPEGYSVSREKKERFSLILESASTNQTSMYLCASSFRGTGGETQYFGPGTRLLVL.

This rearrangement joins TRBV20-1 to TRBJ2-3, with D perhaps TRBD1 or TRBD2 (7 bases each). Trimming removed 6 bases at V and 1 base at J, with 14 bases between. The CDR3 is made up of 14 amino acids. Germline values: CDR1 DFQATT, CDR2 SNEGSKA (reference sequence). CDR3 sequence reads: CSAGGGAGTDTQYF. CDR3 nucleotide sequence: TGCAGTGCGGGAGGGGGCGCGGGCACAGATACGCAGTATTTT.

This clonotype was counted between two and nine times. The chain recombines TRBV3-1 with TRBJ2-5; no reliable D call. Germline CDR1 is LGHDT and CDR2 is YNNKEL (reference sequence). The germline V and J ends were trimmed by 1 base and 5 bases, with 8 bases remaining between them. The CDR3 has 13 residues. The CDR3 DNA follows: TGTGCCAGCAGCCAAGGCCCCCGGGAGACCCAGTACTTC. This codes for CASSQGPRETQYF.

This clonotype was seen ten or more times. This chain connects TRBV6-1 to TRBJ2-3; 8 positions match TRBD1. V gave up 6 bases and J gave up 5 bases; unmatched junction bases: 7. This CDR3 contains 14 residues. CDR1 is MNHNS and CDR2 is SASEGT in the germline V gene. CDR3 in amino acids: CASSQDRAEDTQYF. In nucleotides, the CDR3 is TGTGCCAGCAGCCAGGACAGGGCGGAAGATACGCAGTATTTT.

The chain is built from TRBV6-1 and TRBJ1-6; 8 bases are a match to TRBD1. With V trimmed by 4 bases and J by 7 bases, 0 bases remained unmatched. In germline, CDR1 is MNHNS, CDR2 SASEGT. The CDR3 totals 13 residues. This CDR3 reads CASSGTGNSPLHF. CDR3 coding DNA: TGTGCCAGCAGTGGGACAGGGAATTCACCCCTCCACTTT.

This chain joins TRBV6-2 or TRBV6-3 and TRBJ2-7; 14 bases match TRBD2. Germline CDR1 and CDR2: MNHEY and SVGEGT. The CDR3 is 15 amino acids. V lost 6 bases, J lost 3 bases, and 4 bases stayed unmatched. CDR3 in amino acids: CASRGGLAGVYEQYF. The CDR3 DNA reads as TGTGCCAGCAGGGGGGGACTAGCGGGAGTCTACGAGCAGTACTTC.

This clonotype was recorded at least ten times. The V and J genes are TRBV6-1 and TRBJ2-1; perhaps TRBD2 as D (5 bases). This CDR3 contains 16 residues. Germline assignment: CDR1 MNHNS and CDR2 SASEGT. The V gene lost 4 bases and the J gene lost 7 bases, with 20 bases spanning the gap. The DNA of the CDR3 is TGTGCCAGCAGTGTAGGACTGGTTTCGGGTGGGAATGAGCAGTTCTTC. It yields the protein CASSVGLVSGGNEQFF.

This chain links TRBV7-3 with TRBJ2-5; D is undetermined. Trimming left V 5 bases short and J 4 bases short, with 23 bases between. The CDR3 runs to 17 residues. Germline V gene sequence: CDR1 SGHTA, CDR2 FQGTGA. The CDR3 DNA reads TGTGCCAGCAGCCCAAGCACAGCCTTATTTTCTGGAGAGACCCAGTACTTC. Protein: CASSPSTALFSGETQYF. Supplemented by reference TRBV7-3 and TRBJ2-5, the full variable domain reads GAGVSQTPSNKVTEKGKYVELRCDPISGHTALYWYRQSLGQGPEFLIYFQGTGAADDSGLPNDRFFAVRPEGSVSTLKIQRTERGDSAVYLCASSPSTALFSGETQYFGPGTRLLVL.

The chain carries TRBV20-1 and TRBJ1-6; 7 bases are a match to TRBD1. CDR3 length: 16 residues. V dropped 1 base and J dropped 9; count of bases not matched to a gene: 12. CDR1 DFQATT and CDR2 SNEGSKA come from the germline V gene (reference sequence). The CDR3 is CSARGGLDRAGSPLHF. CDR3 sequence (DNA): TGCAGTGCTAGAGGAGGCCTCGACAGGGCGGGTTCACCCCTCCACTTT.

This clonotype was counted between two and nine times. The chain is built from TRBV7-9 and TRBJ2-7; tentative D call: TRBD2 (6 bases). The CDR3 runs 11 residues. Deletions cut 4 bases from V and 5 bases from J, with 6 bases between. Germline CDR1 SEHNR, CDR2 FQNEAQ (reference sequence). The DNA of the CDR3 is TGTGCCAGCAGCTCTAGCGACGAGCAGTACTTC. It encodes CASSSSDEQYF. The variable domain in full, with the rest retrieved from reference TRBV7-9 and TRBJ2-7, is DTGVSQNPRHKITKRGQNVTFRCDPISEHNRLYWYRQTLGQGPEFLTYFQNEAQLEKSRLLSDRFSAERPKGSFSTLEIQRTEQGDSAMYLCASSSSDEQYFGPGTRLTVT.

This chain joins TRBV29-1 and TRBJ1-2, with TRBD1 matching 7 bases. There are 13 residues in the CDR3. Trimming removed 6 bases from V and 2 bases from J; junction bases left unmatched: 6. CDR1 SQVTM and CDR2 ANQGSEA come from the germline V gene. The CDR3 coding sequence is TGCAGCGTCTTGACAGGGTCGAACTATGGCTACACCTTC. This gives the protein CSVLTGSNYGYTF. The variable domain in full, with the rest retrieved from reference TRBV29-1 and TRBJ1-2, is SAVISQKPSRDICQRGTSLTIQCQVDSQVTMMFWYRQQPGQSLTLIATANQGSEATYESGFVIDKFPISRPNLTFSTLTVSNMSPEDSSIYLCSVLTGSNYGYTFGSGTRLTVV.

This clonotype was counted at least ten times. This chain uses TRBV4-3 with TRBJ2-3; D is unclear. V was cut by 0 bases and J by 0 bases, with 7 bases left in between. The CDR3 contains 15 residues. CDR1 is LGHNA, CDR2 YSLEER, per germline. The CDR3 reads CASSQDYPSTDTQYF. CDR3 in DNA: TGCGCCAGCAGCCAAGACTACCCTAGCACAGATACGCAGTATTTT.

The chain carries TRBV4-3 and TRBJ2-7; 9 positions match TRBD1. Looked up from germline, CDR1 is LGHNA and CDR2 is YSLEER. The CDR3 is made up of 16 amino acids. Trimming cost V 4 bases and J 2 bases; bases outside gene matches: 9. CDR3 sequence reads: CASSRTPQGATYEQYF. CDR3 nucleotides: TGCGCCAGCAGCCGGACCCCACAGGGGGCAACCTACGAGCAGTACTTC.

CDR3 in amino acids: CASTNQGAGQGVGNEQYF. DNA of the CDR3: TGTGCCAGCACCAATCAGGGGGCGGGACAGGGGGTAGGAAACGAGCAGTACTTC. This chain joins TRBV28 and TRBJ2-7; 11 nucleotides match TRBD1. The CDR3 runs to 18 residues. Losses at the gene ends were 7 bases for V and 5 bases for J; bases not matched to a gene: 19. Germline values: CDR1 MDHEN, CDR2 SYDVKM.